Reported below is one TCR beta chain. Sequenced by immunoSEQ multiplex PCR; TCRdb stores in-frame clones only, minus some. The sample has about 29,000 clones, 89% seen once. The sample originates from a study of T cell changes during pregnancy in multiple sclerosis. The sequencing here drew on CD8+ T cells from peripheral blood mononuclear cells, taken after pregnancy. The TCR was taken from a female donor with multiple sclerosis, enrolled in a pregnancy study.

CDR3 sequence: CASSYSAGANQPQHF. CDR3 DNA: TGTGCCAGCAGTTACTCGGCGGGGGCTAATCAGCCCCAGCATTTT. This chain connects TRBV6-5 to TRBJ1-5; weak D call: TRBD1 (6 bases). Trimming took 0 bases from V and 4 from J, leaving 10 bases between them. The CDR3 spans 15 residues. Germline V gene data show CDR1 as MNHEY and CDR2 as SVGAGI.